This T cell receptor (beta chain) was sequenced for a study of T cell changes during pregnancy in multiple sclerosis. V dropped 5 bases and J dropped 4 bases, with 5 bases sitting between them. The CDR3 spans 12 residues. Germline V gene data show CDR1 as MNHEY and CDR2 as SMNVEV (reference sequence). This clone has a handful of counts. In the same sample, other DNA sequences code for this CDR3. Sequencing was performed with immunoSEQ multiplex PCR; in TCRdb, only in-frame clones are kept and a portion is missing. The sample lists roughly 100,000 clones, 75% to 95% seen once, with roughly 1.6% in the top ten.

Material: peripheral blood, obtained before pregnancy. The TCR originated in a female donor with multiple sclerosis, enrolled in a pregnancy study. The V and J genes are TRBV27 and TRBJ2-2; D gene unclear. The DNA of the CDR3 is TGTGCCAGCAGTCCACTCACCGGGGAGCTGTTTTTT. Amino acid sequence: CASSPLTGELFF.